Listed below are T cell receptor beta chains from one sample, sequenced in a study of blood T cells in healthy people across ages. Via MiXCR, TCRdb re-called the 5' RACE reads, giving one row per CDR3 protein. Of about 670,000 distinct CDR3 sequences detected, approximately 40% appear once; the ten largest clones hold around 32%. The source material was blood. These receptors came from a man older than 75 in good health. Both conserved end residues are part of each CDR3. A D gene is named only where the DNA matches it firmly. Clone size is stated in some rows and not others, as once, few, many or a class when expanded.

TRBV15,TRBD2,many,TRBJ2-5,CATSRVTSGAYNEQYF,TGTGCCACCAGCAGAGTTACTAGCGGGGCTTACAATGAGCAGTACTTC
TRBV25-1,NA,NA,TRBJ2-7,CASSGTATYEQYF,TGTGCCAGCAGTGGGACCGCTACCTACGAGCAGTACTTC
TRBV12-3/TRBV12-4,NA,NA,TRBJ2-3,CASSFKQTDTQYF,TGTGCCAGCAGTTTCAAGCAGACAGATACGCAGTATTTT
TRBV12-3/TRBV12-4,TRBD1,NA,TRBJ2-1,CASSRGDRGVNEQFF,TGTGCCAGCAGCCGAGGGGACAGGGGGGTCAATGAGCAGTTCTTC
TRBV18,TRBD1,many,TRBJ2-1,CASSPRSGQGFNEQFF,TGTGCCAGCTCACCAAGAAGCGGACAGGGATTTAATGAGCAGTTCTTC
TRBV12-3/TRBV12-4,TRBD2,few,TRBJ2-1,CASSPPGLADNEQFF,TGTGCCAGCAGTCCACCGGGACTAGCGGATAATGAGCAGTTCTTC
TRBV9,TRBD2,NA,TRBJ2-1,CASSVAASGRDEQFF,TGTGCCAGCAGCGTAGCCGCTAGCGGGAGAGATGAGCAGTTCTTC
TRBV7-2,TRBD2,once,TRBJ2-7,CASSIGLAGVYEQYF,TGTGCCAGCAGCATAGGACTAGCGGGGGTGTACGAGCAGTACTTC
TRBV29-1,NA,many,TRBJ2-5,CSVETQVLQETQYF,TGCAGCGTTGAAACGCAGGTGTTACAAGAGACCCAGTACTTC
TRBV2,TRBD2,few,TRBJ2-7,CASSAGGRAYEQYF,TGTGCCAGCAGTGCTGGCGGGAGGGCCTACGAGCAGTACTTC
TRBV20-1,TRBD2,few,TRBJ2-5,CSARTSGRGLREQYF,TGCAGTGCTAGGACTAGCGGGAGGGGGCTGCGGGAGCAGTACTTC
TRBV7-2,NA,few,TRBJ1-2,CASSLDGTGWNYGYTF,TGTGCCAGCAGCTTGGACGGCACGGGATGGAACTATGGCTACACCTTC
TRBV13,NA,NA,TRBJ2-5,CASSFRADFYEQYF,TGTGCCAGCAGCTTCCGGGCGGATTTCTACGAACAGTACTTC
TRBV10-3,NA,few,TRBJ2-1,CAIRDHRGGSSYNEQFF,TGTGCCATCAGAGACCACAGGGGGGGGAGCTCCTACAATGAGCAGTTCTTC
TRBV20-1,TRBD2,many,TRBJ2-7,CSARGRTSGTPGEQYF,TGCAGTGCTAGAGGCAGGACTAGCGGGACTCCCGGGGAGCAGTACTTC
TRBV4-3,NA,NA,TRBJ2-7,CASRMEGYEQYF,TGCGCCAGCAGAATGGAGGGCTACGAGCAGTACTTC
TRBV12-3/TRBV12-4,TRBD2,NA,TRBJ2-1,CASSSSASGILRFSKEQFF,TGTGCCAGCAGTTCGTCGGCTAGCGGGATACTTCGGTTTAGTAAGGAGCAGTTCTTC
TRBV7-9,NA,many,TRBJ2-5,CASSLVLTGEVQETQYF,TGTGCCAGCAGCTTAGTCCTTACAGGGGAGGTTCAAGAGACCCAGTACTTC
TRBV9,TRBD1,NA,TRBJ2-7,CASSAEPGQGGEQYF,TGTGCCAGCAGCGCCGAACCGGGACAGGGGGGCGAGCAGTACTTC
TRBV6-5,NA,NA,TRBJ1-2,CASSYNREGGYTF,TGTGCCAGCAGTTATAACAGGGAGGGTGGCTACACCTTC
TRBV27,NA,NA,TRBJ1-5,CASSPNRGGANQPQHF,TGTGCCAGCAGTCCGAACCGAGGGGGGGCGAATCAGCCCCAGCATTTT
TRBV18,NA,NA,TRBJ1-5,CASSPGTGLDQPQHF,TGTGCCAGCTCACCCGGAACAGGGCTGGATCAGCCCCAGCATTTT
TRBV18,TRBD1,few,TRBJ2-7,CASSPWHRGSSYEQYF,TGTGCCAGCTCACCATGGCACAGGGGGAGCTCCTACGAGCAGTACTTC
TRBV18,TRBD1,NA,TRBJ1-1,CASSTRTGQNTEAFF,TGTGCCAGCTCAACCAGGACAGGGCAGAACACTGAAGCTTTCTTT
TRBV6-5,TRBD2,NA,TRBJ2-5,CASRLAGGPNAGNEQYF,TGTGCCAGCAGATTAGCGGGGGGACCCAATGCAGGGAATGAGCAGTACTTC
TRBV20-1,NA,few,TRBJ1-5,CSAIAKINQPQHF,TGCAGTGCGATAGCTAAGATCAATCAGCCCCAGCATTTT
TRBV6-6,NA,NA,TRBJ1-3,CASSYSMSNTGNTIYF,TGTGCCAGCAGTTACTCGATGTCGAATACTGGAAACACCATATATTTT
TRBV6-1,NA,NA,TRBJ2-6,CASSRYSSNTGANVLTF,TGTGCCAGCAGCCGATACTCGTCTAACACTGGGGCCAACGTCCTGACTTTC
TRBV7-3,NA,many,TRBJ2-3,CASSNFLQGTDTQYF,TGTGCCAGCAGCAATTTCCTTCAGGGGACAGATACGCAGTATTTT
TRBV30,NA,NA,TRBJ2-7,CAWSVWGREGAAEQYF,TGTGCCTGGAGTGTATGGGGACGGGAAGGTGCGGCCGAGCAGTACTTC
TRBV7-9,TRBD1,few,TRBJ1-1,CASSNRGSSTEAFF,TGTGCCAGCAGCAACAGGGGTAGTAGCACTGAAGCTTTCTTT
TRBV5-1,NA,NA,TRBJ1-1,CASSLGSRSTEAFF,TGCGCCAGCAGCTTGGGAAGTCGTTCCACTGAAGCTTTCTTT
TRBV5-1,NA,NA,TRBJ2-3,CASSFMDTQYF,TGCGCCAGCAGCTTCATGGATACGCAGTATTTT
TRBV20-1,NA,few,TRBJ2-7,CSASSASYEQYF,TGCAGTGCGTCGAGCGCGTCCTACGAGCAGTACTTC
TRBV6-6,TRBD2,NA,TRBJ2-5,CASSSSSGGAGEQYF,TGTGCCAGCAGTAGTTCTAGCGGGGGGGCTGGGGAGCAGTACTTC
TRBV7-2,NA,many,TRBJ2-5,CASSSGTQGETQYF,TGTGCCAGCAGCTCCGGGACCCAAGGGGAGACCCAGTACTTC
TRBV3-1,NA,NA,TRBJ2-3,CASSRRTTGTDTQYF,TGTGCCAGCAGCCGCCGGACTACCGGCACAGATACGCAGTATTTT
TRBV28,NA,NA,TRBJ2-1,CASSLATLGHRNERFF,TGTGCCAGCAGTTTGGCGACACTTGGGCATAGGAATGAGCGGTTCTTC
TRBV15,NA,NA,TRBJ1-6,CATSRGRTENSPLHF,TGTGCCACCAGCAGAGGTCGGACAGAGAATTCACCCCTCCACTTT
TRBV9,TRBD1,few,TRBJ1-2,CASSVDEGASSWGYTF,TGTGCCAGCAGCGTAGATGAGGGGGCCTCGTCATGGGGCTACACCTTC
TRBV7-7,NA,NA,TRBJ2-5,CASSLAAGVETQYF,TGTGCCAGCAGCTTAGCTGCAGGGGTCGAGACCCAGTACTTC
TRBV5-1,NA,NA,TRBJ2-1,CASSLDGRAYNEQFF,TGCGCCAGCAGCTTGGATGGTAGAGCCTACAATGAGCAGTTCTTC
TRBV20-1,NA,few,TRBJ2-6,CSARDVYYGANVLTF,TGCAGTGCTAGAGATGTATATTATGGGGCCAACGTCCTGACTTTC
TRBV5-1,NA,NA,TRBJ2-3,CASSLSALGRGDTQYF,TGCGCCAGCAGCTTGTCAGCCCTCGGGAGAGGAGATACGCAGTATTTT
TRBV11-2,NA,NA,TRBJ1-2,CASKLGTGNYGYTF,TGTGCCAGCAAACTCGGGACTGGCAACTATGGCTACACCTTC
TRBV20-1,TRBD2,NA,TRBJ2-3,CSAHSGGADTQSF,TGCAGTGCTCATAGCGGGGGGGCAGATACGCAGTCTTTT